This T cell receptor (beta chain) came from a study of CD8+CD57+ T cells in acquired aplastic anemia. This clonotype has ten or more counts. Genomic DNA served as template for TCR beta VDJ and CDR3 profiling. One entry per CDR3 protein, called by TCRdb with MiXCR from the reads. The data contain 100,000 to 150,000 distinct CDR3 sequences, almost 40% of them singletons. It was patients with CD8+CD57+ cell expansion by flow cytometry who were chosen for sequencing. Source material: sorted CD4+, CD8+, or CD8+CD57+ T cells (not recorded which) from PBMCs. The receptor's source is a human donor with aplastic anemia.

CDR3 nucleotides: TGTGCCAGCAGCTTAGCCCTAAGGACACGCGGAAACACCATATATTTT. It specifies CASSLALRTRGNTIYF. V usage is TRBV7-6 and J usage is TRBJ1-3, with D maybe TRBD1 (5 bases). Germline V gives CDR1 SGHVS, CDR2 FNYEAQ. This CDR3 is built from 16 residues. The V end was cut by 0 bases, the J end by 4 bases, with 13 bases between. Full variable domain (remainder filled in from reference TRBV7-6 and TRBJ1-3): GAGVSQSPRYKVTKRGQDVALRCDPISGHVSLYWYRQALGQGPEFLTYFNYEAQQDKSGLPNDRFSAERPEGSISTLTIQRTEQRDSAMYRCASSLALRTRGNTIYFGEGSWLTVV.